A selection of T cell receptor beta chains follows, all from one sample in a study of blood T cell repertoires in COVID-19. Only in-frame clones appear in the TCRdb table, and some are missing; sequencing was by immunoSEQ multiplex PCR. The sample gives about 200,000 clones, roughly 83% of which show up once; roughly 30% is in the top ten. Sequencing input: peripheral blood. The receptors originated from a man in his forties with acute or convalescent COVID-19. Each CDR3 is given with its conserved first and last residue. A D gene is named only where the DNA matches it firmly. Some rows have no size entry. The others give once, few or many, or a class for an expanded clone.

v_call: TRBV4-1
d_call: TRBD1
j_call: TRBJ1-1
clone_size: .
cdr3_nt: TGCGCCAGCAGCCAAGGGGACAGGGGACTGAACACTGAAGCTTTCTTT
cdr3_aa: CASSQGDRGLNTEAFF

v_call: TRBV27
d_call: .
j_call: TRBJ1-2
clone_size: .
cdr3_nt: TGTGCCAGCAGTTTCCGGGGTCCTGCAAACTATGGCTACACCTTC
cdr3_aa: CASSFRGPANYGYTF

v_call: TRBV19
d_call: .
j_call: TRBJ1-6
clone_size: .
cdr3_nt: TGTGCCAGACCCTTGGTAGGCAGGCATAATTCACCCCTCCACTTT
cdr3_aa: CARPLVGRHNSPLHF

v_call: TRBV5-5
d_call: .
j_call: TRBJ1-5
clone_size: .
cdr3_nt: TGTGCCAGCAGCTTATTAGTCGGCGGGGATGATCCCCAGCATTTT
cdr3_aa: CASSLLVGGDDPQHF

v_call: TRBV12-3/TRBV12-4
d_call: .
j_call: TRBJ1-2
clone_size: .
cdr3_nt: TGTGCCAGCAGTTTGGGCAGCTATGGCTACACCTTC
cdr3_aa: CASSLGSYGYTF

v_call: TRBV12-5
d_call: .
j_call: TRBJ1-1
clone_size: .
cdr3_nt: TGTGCTAGTGGCCCCGGACTAAAAGCTTTCTTT
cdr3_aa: CASGPGLKAFF

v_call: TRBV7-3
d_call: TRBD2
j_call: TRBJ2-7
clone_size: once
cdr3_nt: TGTGCCAGCAGCCGAGGGACTAGCGGGAGTGGCGAGCAGTACTTC
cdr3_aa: CASSRGTSGSGEQYF

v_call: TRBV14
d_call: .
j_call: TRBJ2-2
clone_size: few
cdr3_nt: TGTGCCAGCAGCCAAGAACTCCCCAGGGCTAACACCGGGGAGCTGTTTTTT
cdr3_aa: CASSQELPRANTGELFF

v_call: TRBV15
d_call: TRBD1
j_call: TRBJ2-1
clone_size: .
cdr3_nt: TGTGCCACCAGCAGGCAGGGGGCGGGTTACAATGAGCAGTTCTTC
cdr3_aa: CATSRQGAGYNEQFF

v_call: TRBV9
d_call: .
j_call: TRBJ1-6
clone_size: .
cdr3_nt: TGTGCCAGCAGCGTACTAGGACAGAATAATTCACCCCTCCACTTT
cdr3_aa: CASSVLGQNNSPLHF

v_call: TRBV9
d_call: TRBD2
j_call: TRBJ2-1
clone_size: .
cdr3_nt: TGTGCCAGCAGCGTGAGCGGGGGACTACCAAATGAGCAGTTCTTC
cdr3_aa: CASSVSGGLPNEQFF

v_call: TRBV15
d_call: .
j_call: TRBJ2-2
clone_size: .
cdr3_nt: TGTGCCACCAGCCGACTGACGGCCCGGAACACCGGGGAGCTGTTTTTT
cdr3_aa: CATSRLTARNTGELFF

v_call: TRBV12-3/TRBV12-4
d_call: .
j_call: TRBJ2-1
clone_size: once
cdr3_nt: TGTGCCAGCAGTGGCAGTTATGAGCAGTTCTTC
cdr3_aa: CASSGSYEQFF

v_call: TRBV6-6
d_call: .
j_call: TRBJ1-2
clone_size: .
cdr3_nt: TGTGCCAGCAGTTACTTACCCGGACAGATTAACTATGGCTACACCTTC
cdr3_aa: CASSYLPGQINYGYTF

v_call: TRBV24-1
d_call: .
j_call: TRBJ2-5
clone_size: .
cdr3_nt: TGTGCCACCAGTGGAGGCAGCCAAGAGACCCAGTACTTC
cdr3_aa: CATSGGSQETQYF

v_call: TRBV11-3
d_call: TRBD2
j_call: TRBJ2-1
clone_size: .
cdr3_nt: TGTGCCAGCAGCTTAGGGGCGGGAGAGCATGAGCAGTTCTTC
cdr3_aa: CASSLGAGEHEQFF

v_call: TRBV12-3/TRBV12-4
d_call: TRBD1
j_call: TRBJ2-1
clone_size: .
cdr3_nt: TGTGCCAGCAGTTTAGGACAGGGCTATGAGCAGTTCTTC
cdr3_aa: CASSLGQGYEQFF

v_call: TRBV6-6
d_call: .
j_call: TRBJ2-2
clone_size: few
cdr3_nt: TGTGCCAGCAGCCGCCGAGTAGACACCGGGGAGCTGTTTTTT
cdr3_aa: CASSRRVDTGELFF

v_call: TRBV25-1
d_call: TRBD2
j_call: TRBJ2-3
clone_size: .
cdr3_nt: TGTGCCAGCAGTGGAAGACTAGCGGGAGTGGCAGATACGCAGTATTTT
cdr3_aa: CASSGRLAGVADTQYF

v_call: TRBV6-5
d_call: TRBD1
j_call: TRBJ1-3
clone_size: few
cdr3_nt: TGTGCCAGCAGTCATGACAGGGAGATTGGAAACACCATATATTTT
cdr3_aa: CASSHDREIGNTIYF

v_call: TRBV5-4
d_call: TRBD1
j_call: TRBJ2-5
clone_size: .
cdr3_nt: TGTGCCAGCAGCTTGGCCAACAGGGGTGGGGAGACCCAGTACTTC
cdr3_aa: CASSLANRGGETQYF

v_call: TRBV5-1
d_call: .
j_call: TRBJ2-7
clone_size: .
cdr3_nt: TGCGCCAGCAGCTTGGAAGTGGGAGCTGAGCACGGGCAGTACTTC
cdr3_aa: CASSLEVGAEHGQYF

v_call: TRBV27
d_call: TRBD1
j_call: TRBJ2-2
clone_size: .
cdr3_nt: TGTGCCAGCAGTACAGGGACAGGGAAGGGCACCGGGGAGCTGTTTTTT
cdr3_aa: CASSTGTGKGTGELFF

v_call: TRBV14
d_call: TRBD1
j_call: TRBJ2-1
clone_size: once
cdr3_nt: TGTGCCAGCAGCCAAGAGAGGCAGGGGGTATACTTTGAGCAGTTCTTC
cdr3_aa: CASSQERQGVYFEQFF

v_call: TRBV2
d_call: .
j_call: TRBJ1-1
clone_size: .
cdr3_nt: TGTGCCAGCCGGACTAAAAATGTGGATCGGGTTGAAGCTTTCTTT
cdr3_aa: CASRTKNVDRVEAFF

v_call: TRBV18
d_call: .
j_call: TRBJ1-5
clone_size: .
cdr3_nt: TGTGCCAGCTCACCACCGAGTGGGAGGGCGCAGCCCCAGCATTTT
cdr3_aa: CASSPPSGRAQPQHF

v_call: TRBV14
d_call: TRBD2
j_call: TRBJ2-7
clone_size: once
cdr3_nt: TGTGCCAGCAGCCAAGGACTAGCGGCACAATACGAGCAGTACTTC
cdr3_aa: CASSQGLAAQYEQYF

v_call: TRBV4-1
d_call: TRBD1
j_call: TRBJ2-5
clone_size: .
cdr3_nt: TGCGCCAGCAGCCAAGCTCCGTCCGGGACAGGGGGCCGAGAGACCCAGTACTTC
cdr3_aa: CASSQAPSGTGGRETQYF

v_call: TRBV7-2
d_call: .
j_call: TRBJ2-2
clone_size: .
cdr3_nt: TGTGCCAGCAGCCCGGGGGACCGCGGGGAGCTGTTTTTT
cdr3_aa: CASSPGDRGELFF

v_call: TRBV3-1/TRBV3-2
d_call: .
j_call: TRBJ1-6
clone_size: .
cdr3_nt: TGTGCCAGCAGCCCCAGGGGAAGCTCTAATTCACCCCTCCACTTT
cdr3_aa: CASSPRGSSNSPLHF

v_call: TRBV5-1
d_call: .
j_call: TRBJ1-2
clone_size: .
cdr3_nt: TGCGCCAGCAGCATCGGGGTAACCTATGGCTACACCTTC
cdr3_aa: CASSIGVTYGYTF

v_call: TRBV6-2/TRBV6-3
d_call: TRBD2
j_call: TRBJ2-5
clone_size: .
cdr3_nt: TGTGCCAGCAGTTTTGCTAGCGGGCAAGAGACCCAGTACTTC
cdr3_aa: CASSFASGQETQYF

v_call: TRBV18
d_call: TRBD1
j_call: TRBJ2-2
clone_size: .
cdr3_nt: TGTGCCAGCTCACCAGGTGTAACAGGGGACACCGGGGAGCTGTTTTTT
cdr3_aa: CASSPGVTGDTGELFF

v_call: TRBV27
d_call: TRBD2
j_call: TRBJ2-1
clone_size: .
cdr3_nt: TGTGCCAGCCATGCGGGCGGGAGTCTTACTCGCTCCTACAATGAGCAGTTCTTC
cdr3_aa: CASHAGGSLTRSYNEQFF

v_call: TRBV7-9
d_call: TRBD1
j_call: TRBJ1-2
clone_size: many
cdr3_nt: TGTGCCAGCAGCTCGGTACAGGGGGCGGATGGCTACACCTTC
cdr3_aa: CASSSVQGADGYTF

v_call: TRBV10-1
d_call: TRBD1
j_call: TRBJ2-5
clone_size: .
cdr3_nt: TGCGCCAGCAGTACCGGACAGGGGGTGAAAGAGACCCAGTACTTC
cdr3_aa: CASSTGQGVKETQYF

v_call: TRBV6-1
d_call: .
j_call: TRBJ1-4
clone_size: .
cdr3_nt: TGTGCCAGCAGTGAGGCAGGGTATAATGAAAAACTGTTTTTT
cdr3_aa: CASSEAGYNEKLFF

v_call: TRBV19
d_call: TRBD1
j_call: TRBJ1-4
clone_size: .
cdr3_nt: TGTGCCAGTAGTATCACAGGGGCAAATGAAAAACTGTTTTTT
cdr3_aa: CASSITGANEKLFF

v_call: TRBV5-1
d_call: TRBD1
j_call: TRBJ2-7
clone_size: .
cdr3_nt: TGCGCCAGCAGCCTGGGTGGACAGGAGAGAGGCGAGCAGTACTTC
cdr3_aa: CASSLGGQERGEQYF

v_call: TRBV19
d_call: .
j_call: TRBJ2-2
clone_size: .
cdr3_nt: TGTGCCAGTAGTATAGTTCCCGAGCGGGAGCTGTTTTTT
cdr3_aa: CASSIVPERELFF

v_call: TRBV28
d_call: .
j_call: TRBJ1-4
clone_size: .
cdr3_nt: TGTGCCAGCAGGCCTACGAATGAAAAACTGTTTTTT
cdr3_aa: CASRPTNEKLFF

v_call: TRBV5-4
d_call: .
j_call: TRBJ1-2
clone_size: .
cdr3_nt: TGTGCCAGCAGCCCTACAGGGACGTATGGCTACACCTTC
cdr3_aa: CASSPTGTYGYTF